This is a list of T cell receptor beta chains from one sample in a study of blood T cells in healthy people across ages. MiXCR was run by TCRdb on the 5' RACE reads, yielding one entry per CDR3 protein. This sample yields some 860,000 distinct CDR3 sequences, of which approximately 53% are seen a single time; under 30% belongs to the top ten. Material for sequencing was blood. Every receptor here comes from a man aged 40-50 years in good health. The conserved cysteine and the conserved F or W are not part of the CDR3 here.

v_gene	CDR3aa
TRBV11-2	ASSSRLDTQY
TRBV7-2	ASSLGVSNNEQF
TRBV7-3	ASSLTGQHTEAF
TRBV18	ASSPREGQTQY
TRBV5-5	ASSPIGENIQY
TRBV14	ASSQRREGTQY
TRBV15	ATSASRVLLADTQY
TRBV29-1	SVEGNGVTEQY
TRBV7-6	ASSSRGTVAGANVLT
TRBV5-6	AGSLERAYGYT
TRBV19	ASIPSGQLYGYT
TRBV3-1	ASSQDVGEQF
TRBV5-1	ASSPTAERAPCGYT
TRBV20-1	SARDVSRAGLAEDSGANVLT
TRBV7-9	ASSFFLSGANVLT
TRBV5-1	ASSLTMSGRARGEQF
TRBV20-1	SARGRPQETQY
TRBV28	ASSLLRGRVNQPQH
TRBV20-1	SASPKGVPWERY
TRBV7-2	ASSPDPGAYEQY
TRBV6-1	TAGQIFSYEQY
TRBV20-1	SARGSNATRRLQETQY
TRBV11-2	ASSQPRRTIMNTEAF
TRBV3-1	ASSPLLLAGVLETQY
TRBV27	ASSGTSGTYEQY
TRBV28	ASTVGNYGYT
TRBV3-1	ASSSVEGYEQY
TRBV4-2	ASSLRDGEQF
TRBV9	ASSVGSGEQF
TRBV6-5	ASSYSGPGRDEQF
TRBV7-2	ASSLTTGRDATDTQY
TRBV5-5	ASSRTPGADEQF
TRBV12-3/TRBV12-4	ASSLLAGPSYEQY
TRBV7-9	ASSLMGAGGLPGTDTQY
TRBV6-5	ACRYRDSYEQY
TRBV15	ATSRGTSLQPGANVLT
TRBV7-9	ASSKGDRQETQY